Below are 14 T cell receptor beta chains sequenced from a single sample in a study. TCRdb analysed the RT-PCR reads with MiXCR anew, one entry per CDR3 protein. The sample lists more than 600,000 distinct CDR3 sequences; approximately 15% were seen once. The source material was memory CD4+ T cells from blood. Receptor source: a female donor in good health, serving as a healthy control.

With respect to this clonotype: Without the conserved terminal phenylalanine or tryptophan, this CDR3 likely stems from a read error. No DNA is shown, since the ends of the CDR3 on it are uncertain; the CDR3 is the one TCRdb lists. CDR3 in amino acids: CASSLSGAN. The chain employs TRBV12-3 or TRBV12-4 and TRBJ1-5; whether TRBD1, the table's D call, matches the DNA was not checked. 9 amino acids form the CDR3, both terminal residues included.

Points on this clonotype: A read error may be the cause here, since a much bigger clone is one base away. This rearrangement joins TRBV7-6 to TRBJ1-1; TRBD1 matches 8 bases. The CDR3 is 15 residues long. Germline loops: CDR1 SGHVS, CDR2 FNYEAQ. The CDR3 loop reads CDSSATPGQGREAFF. The CDR3 coding sequence is TGTGACAGCAGCGCCACACCCGGACAGGGTCGAGAAGCTTTCTTT.

V gene TRBV7-3 combines with J gene TRBJ2-1; 10 bases line up with TRBD2. From germline, CDR1 is SGHTA and CDR2 FQGTGA. The CDR3 contains 17 residues. V was pared by 5 bases and J by 9 bases, with 16 bases of the junction left unmatched. The CDR3 DNA follows: TGTGCCAGCAGCCCCTCGGGAGCGGGAGGGGGTCAGGGTGAGCAGTTCTTC. This sequence encodes CASSPSGAGGGQGEQFF.

In this sample, this clonotype turned up many times. The V and J genes are TRBV5-1 and TRBJ2-7; 8 nucleotides match TRBD2. The CDR3 has 14 residues. Looked up from germline, CDR1 is SGHRS and CDR2 is YFSETQ. V shed 4 bases, J shed 3 bases, and the junction held 6 bases outside the gene matches. CDR3 amino acids: CASSTFLAGYEQYF. In DNA form, the CDR3 reads TGCGCCAGCAGCACCTTTCTAGCGGGCTACGAGCAGTACTTC.

In its sample, this clonotype was seen a few times. The chain employs TRBV6-5 and TRBJ1-1; D is possibly TRBD1 (6 bases). This CDR3 comprises 15 residues. Germline loops: CDR1 MNHEY, CDR2 SVGAGI. Trimming pared 0 bases from V and 4 bases from J, leaving 12 bases between. The CDR3 region has the DNA TGTGCCAGCAGTTACTCCCAGGGAGGGGGCACTGAAGCTTTCTTT. It specifies CASSYSQGGGTEAFF.

This clonotype occurred many times. V is TRBV29-1 and J is TRBJ2-7; D perhaps matches TRBD1 (5 bases). Germline V gene lookup returns CDR1 SQVTM and CDR2 ANQGSEA. Trimming took off 4 bases at V and 2 bases at J, with 12 bases between the two ends. The CDR3 covers 13 residues. The CDR3 DNA reads as TGCAGCGTTGGGGGCAGGGAAACCTACGAGCAGTACTTC. Its translation: CSVGGRETYEQYF.

This clonotype came up many times. The chain combines TRBV7-3 with TRBJ2-1; TRBD2 aligns across 12 bases. V lost 2 bases to trimming and J lost 4 bases; unmatched junction nucleotides: 9. Germline-derived CDR1 and CDR2 are SGHTA and FQGTGA. This CDR3 has 18 amino acids. CDR3 bases: TGTGCCAGCAGCTTAGGTACTAGCGGGAGGCCTGTTTACAATGAGCAGTTCTTC. It translates to CASSLGTSGRPVYNEQFF.

The sample holds many counts of this clonotype. The gene calls are TRBV6-5 and TRBJ1-3; D ambiguous. The V end was cut by 0 bases, the J end by 1 base, with 4 bases between. CDR1 is MNHEY, CDR2 SVGAGI, per germline. The CDR3 has 14 amino acids. The CDR3 reads CASSYSGSGNTIYF. CDR3 bases: TGTGCCAGCAGTTACTCCGGGTCTGGAAACACCATATATTTT.

This clonotype turned up a few times. The chain employs TRBV5-1 and TRBJ2-1; D perhaps matches TRBD2 (5 bases). The CDR3 covers 14 residues. The V and J ends lost 1 base and 7 bases respectively, with 12 bases between them. Germline V CDR1 and CDR2: SGHRS, YFSETQ. The chain's CDR3 is CASSLQTSLNEQFF. The CDR3 region has the DNA TGCGCCAGCAGCTTGCAAACTAGTCTGAATGAGCAGTTCTTC.

This clonotype was seen repeatedly, ten times or more. The genes are TRBV5-1 and TRBJ2-6, with a weak D call TRBD2 (6 bases). This CDR3 contains 16 residues. Trimming removed 5 bases from V and 0 bases from J, with 12 bases in between. Germline V gives CDR1 SGHRS, CDR2 YFSETQ. The CDR3 DNA sequence: TGCGCCAGCAGTTCGGACGGGAGCTCTGGGGCCAACGTCCTGACTTTC. Amino acid sequence: CASSSDGSSGANVLTF.

This clonotype was observed a handful of times. V is TRBV29-1 and J is TRBJ2-7, with D perhaps TRBD1 (6 bases). This CDR3 is built from 13 residues. With 5 bases removed from V and 3 bases from J, the gap between germline ends came to 14 bases. Germline lookup yields CDR1 SQVTM and CDR2 ANQGSEA. The CDR3, as DNA: TGCAGCGTTAAGGGACAATGGGACTACGAGCAGTACTTC. As protein: CSVKGQWDYEQYF.

This clonotype was detected ten times or more. The chain has TRBV10-3 and TRBJ2-3; 8 bases are shared with TRBD2. V lost 10 bases and J lost 3; bases outside the gene matches: 12. This CDR3 comprises 15 residues. Germline V gene sequence: CDR1 ENHRY, CDR2 SYGVKD. CDR3 loop: CATQEGREVTDTQYF. CDR3 DNA sequence: TGTGCCACCCAGGAGGGGCGGGAGGTAACAGATACGCAGTATTTT.

This clonotype was seen a single time. This chain joins TRBV12-3 or TRBV12-4 and TRBJ2-3; D is unclear. V was pared by 6 bases and J by 3 bases, with 13 bases between. The CDR3 totals 14 residues. CDR3 in amino acids: CASSPGISTDTQYF. CDR3 DNA sequence: TGTGCCAGCAGCCCCGGAATTAGTACAGATACGCAGTATTTT.

CDR3 nucleotide sequence: TGCAGTGCTAGAGATTTCGGGACCCTCAATGAGCAGTTCTTC. This translates into CSARDFGTLNEQFF. The chain carries TRBV20-1 and TRBJ2-1, with D perhaps being TRBD1 or TRBD2 (5 bases each). CDR1 is DFQATT, CDR2 SNEGSKA, per germline (reference sequence). V was shortened by 0 bases and J by 6 bases, with 12 bases between the two germline ends. CDR3 length: 14 residues.